The 21 T cell receptor beta chains listed next were all sequenced from one sample in a study of blood T cell repertoires in COVID-19. Sequencing was performed with immunoSEQ multiplex PCR; in TCRdb, only in-frame clones are kept and a portion is missing. The table includes 95,000 to 150,000 clones, about 85% detected once. The sample consisted of peripheral blood. The receptors here all came from a woman of 80 years or more with COVID-19, enrolled during active disease.

This clone has a handful of counts. This chain links TRBV28 with TRBJ1-5; D is undetermined. From germline, CDR1 is MDHEN and CDR2 SYDVKM. This CDR3 region has 15 residues. Trimming cost V 4 bases and J 9 bases, with 19 bases left between them. The CDR3 DNA reads as TGTGCCAGCAGTTCTATAGGGAGAAGCAATGTGCCCCAGCATTTT. This codes for CASSSIGRSNVPQHF. The full variable domain, rest sourced from reference TRBV28 and TRBJ1-5, is DVKVTQSSRYLVKRTGEKVFLECVQDMDHENMFWYRQDPGLGLRLIYFSYDVKMKEKGDIPEGYSVSREKKERFSLILESASTNQTSMYLCASSSIGRSNVPQHFGDGTRLSIL.

The CDR3 DNA is TGCGCCAGCAGCCAAGGTCGTAGCACTGAAGCTTTCTTT. It yields the protein CASSQGRSTEAFF. The rearrangement uses TRBV4-3 and TRBJ1-1; D gene uncertain. Trimming removed 1 base at V and 4 bases at J, with 7 bases between. This CDR3 region has 13 residues. Germline CDR1 and CDR2: LGHNA and YSLEER.

This chain connects TRBV5-4 to TRBJ2-5, with 14 nucleotides matching TRBD2. The germline gives CDR1 SGHNT, CDR2 YYREEE (reference sequence). This CDR3 comprises 16 residues. The ends lost 4 bases at V and 5 bases at J; junction bases unmatched: 7. Written as DNA, the CDR3 is TGTGCCAGCAGCACCCCGGGACTAGCGGGAGTCGAGACCCAGTACTTC. Protein product: CASSTPGLAGVETQYF.

This clone was counted once. The V call is TRBV2, the J call TRBJ1-5, with 9 positions matching TRBD1. CDR3 size: 13 residues. The V segment lost 6 bases and the J segment 4 bases; nucleotides outside the gene matches: 1. Germline V CDR1 and CDR2: SNHLY, FYNNEI. Here the CDR3 reads CASRGTGNQPQHF. The CDR3 DNA reads TGTGCCAGCAGGGGGACAGGGAATCAGCCCCAGCATTTT.

The chain employs TRBV19 and TRBJ1-1, with D perhaps TRBD1 (6 bases). CDR1 is LNHDA and CDR2 is SQIVND in the germline V gene (reference sequence). This CDR3 is built from 12 residues. Trimming took 3 bases from V and 6 from J, leaving 8 bases between them. In nucleotides, the CDR3 is TGTGCCAGTAGTATCGCAGGGGCTGAAGCTTTCTTT. Residues: CASSIAGAEAFF.

The rearrangement joins TRBV6-5 to TRBJ2-7; 7 bases are a match to TRBD2. Germline-derived CDR1 and CDR2 are MNHEY and SVGAGI. The CDR3 contains 11 residues. The junction had 4 bases not matched to a gene; V was cut back by 8 bases and J by 6 bases. In DNA, the CDR3 is TGTGCCAGCTGGGGGGGATCCGAGCAGTACTTC. Amino acid sequence: CASWGGSEQYF.

The chain carries TRBV5-4 and TRBJ2-6, with 14 bases matching TRBD2. The V and J ends lost 4 bases and 2 bases, in that order; junction bases with no gene match: 8. Germline loops: CDR1 SGHNT, CDR2 YYREEE (reference sequence). The CDR3 is 19 amino acids. CDR3 bases: TGTGCCAGCAGCGGCGAGCCGGGACTAGCGGGAGCTGGGGCCAACGTCCTGACTTTC. Translated: CASSGEPGLAGAGANVLTF. Supplemented by reference TRBV5-4 and TRBJ2-6, the full variable domain reads ETGVTQSPTHLIKTRGQQVTLRCSSQSGHNTVSWYQQALGQGPQFIFQYYREEENGRGNFPPRFSGLQFPNYSSELNVNALELDDSALYLCASSGEPGLAGAGANVLTFGAGSRLTVL.

In its sample, this clone was seen once. The rearrangement uses TRBV2 and TRBJ1-5, with 8 nucleotides matching TRBD1. This CDR3 is 15 amino acids long. Trimming removed 4 bases from V and 1 base from J; junction bases left unmatched: 3. The V gene's germline CDR1 is SNHLY and CDR2 FYNNEI. Here the CDR3 reads CASSGQGMSNQPQHF. The DNA for the CDR3 is TGTGCCAGCAGTGGACAGGGGATGAGCAATCAGCCCCAGCATTTT.

V gene TRBV5-1 combines with J gene TRBJ2-2; 9 bases line up with TRBD2. Germline trimming cut 5 bases from V and 6 bases from J; bases unmatched to any gene: 5. Germline V CDR1 and CDR2: SGHRS, YFSETQ. The CDR3 totals 14 residues. The CDR3 reads CASRRTSDPGELFF. CDR3 nucleotides: TGCGCCAGCAGAAGGACTAGCGACCCCGGGGAGCTGTTTTTT.

The rearrangement links TRBV6-1 to TRBJ2-5; 8 bases are a match to TRBD1. CDR1 is MNHNS and CDR2 is SASEGT in the germline V gene. The CDR3 has 15 amino acids. Unmatched junction bases numbered 4, after V lost 3 bases and J lost 1 base. DNA of the CDR3: TGTGCCAGCAGTGACAAACAGGGGGTCCAAGAGACCCAGTACTTC. It specifies CASSDKQGVQETQYF.

The genes are TRBV4-3 and TRBJ2-2; D possibly corresponds to TRBD1 (5 bases). V lost 0 bases, J lost 6 bases, and 17 bases lay in between. Looked up from germline, CDR1 is LGHNA and CDR2 is YSLEER. This CDR3 spans 17 amino acids. The CDR3 region has the DNA TGCGCCAGCAGCCAAGATGGGGCGACCCTAGGCTCCGGGGAGCTGTTTTTT. Its translation: CASSQDGATLGSGELFF.

The chain links TRBV18 to TRBJ2-3, with 10 positions matching TRBD2. The V and J ends lost 4 bases and 0 bases, in that order; junction bases with no gene match: 4. The CDR3 spans 16 residues. CDR1 KGHSH and CDR2 LQKENI come from the germline V gene. The CDR3 nucleotides read TGTGCCAGCTCACAAGAGACTAGCGGGAGCACAGATACGCAGTATTTT. Residues: CASSQETSGSTDTQYF.

The chain couples TRBV28 to TRBJ1-2, with a tentative D call TRBD1 (5 bases). V lost 7 bases to trimming and J lost 3 bases, with 15 bases between them. Germline CDR1 is MDHEN and CDR2 is SYDVKM. The CDR3 consists of 14 residues. For the CDR3, the DNA is TGTGCCAGCAAAACCCTCCCAGGGTACTATGGCTACACCTTC. Protein product: CASKTLPGYYGYTF.

This chain connects TRBV6-2 or TRBV6-3 to TRBJ1-1, with D perhaps TRBD1 (6 bases). This CDR3 is 16 amino acids long. Germline V gene data show CDR1 as MNHEY and CDR2 as SVGEGT. The V and J ends lost 2 bases and 0 bases respectively, with 13 bases between them. CDR3 residues: CASSYLFTGLNTEAFF. CDR3 DNA: TGTGCCAGCAGTTACCTTTTTACAGGGCTGAACACTGAAGCTTTCTTT.

V usage is TRBV7-2 and J usage is TRBJ1-4; D gene ambiguous. The V end lost 5 bases, the J end lost 7 bases, and 17 bases lay between the germline ends. The length of the CDR3 is 15 residues. Per germline, CDR1 SGHTA and CDR2 FQGNSA. CDR3 residues: CASSLFRSKSEKLFF. CDR3 in DNA: TGTGCCAGCAGCCTGTTTCGAAGCAAGAGTGAAAAACTGTTTTTT.

This clone has only a few counts. V is TRBV7-9 and J is TRBJ1-1, with 7 nucleotides matching TRBD1. CDR3 length equals 13 residues. Germline CDR1 reads SEHNR; CDR2 reads FQNEAQ (reference sequence). V lost 5 bases, J lost 6 bases, and 6 bases stayed unmatched. Here the CDR3 DNA reads TGTGCCAGCAGCAGCCTTCAGGGGGCTGAAGCTTTCTTT. Translating gives CASSSLQGAEAFF.

This clone appeared a few times. The chain carries TRBV4-3 and TRBJ2-1, with 7 positions matching TRBD1. V trimming: 1 base; J trimming: 6 bases; junction bases outside the gene matches: 6. CDR3 length: 15 residues. The germline V gene has CDR1 LGHNA and CDR2 YSLEER. The CDR3 DNA follows: TGCGCCAGCAGCCAAGCGGACAGGATTAGCAATGAGCAGTTCTTC. Amino acid sequence: CASSQADRISNEQFF.

J is TRBJ2-2 and V is TRBV15; the match to TRBD2 covers 9 bases. The CDR3 spans 17 residues. The V gene end was trimmed by 4 bases and the J gene end by 6 bases; junction bases not matched to a gene: 12. In germline, CDR1 is LNHNV, CDR2 YYDKDF (reference sequence). CDR3 in amino acids: CATSTSGGGRGAGELFF. The DNA of the CDR3 is TGTGCCACCAGCACCTCCGGGGGCGGGAGGGGCGCCGGGGAGCTGTTTTTT.

J is TRBJ1-5 and V is TRBV2, with TRBD1 as a possible D gene (5 bases). This CDR3 contains 15 residues. Deletions cut 4 bases from V and 1 base from J, with 11 bases between. CDR1 and CDR2 (germline): SNHLY, FYNNEI. The CDR3 loop reads CASSVGRVSNQPQHF. The CDR3, as DNA: TGTGCCAGCAGTGTAGGCAGGGTGAGCAATCAGCCCCAGCATTTT.

V is TRBV4-3 and J is TRBJ2-4, with 8 bases fitting TRBD1. Germline CDR1 and CDR2: LGHNA and YSLEER. V trimming: 4 bases; J trimming: 5 bases; junction bases outside the gene matches: 4. The CDR3 totals 14 residues. For the CDR3, the DNA is TGCGCCAGCAGCCGCCGGGACAGGCAAAACATTCAGTACTTC. Residues: CASSRRDRQNIQYF.

V usage is TRBV28 and J usage is TRBJ2-1; the D gene is possibly TRBD2 (6 bases). The germline V and J ends were trimmed by 5 bases and 0 bases, with 17 bases remaining between them. The CDR3 is made up of 17 amino acids. Germline CDR1 is MDHEN and CDR2 is SYDVKM. The CDR3 loop reads CASSRTPTRSSYNEQFF. The DNA for the CDR3 is TGTGCCAGCAGTCGTACACCGACTAGGAGCTCCTACAATGAGCAGTTCTTC.